The clone carrying this TCR beta chain appeared once. What it binds is unknown. The sample is drawn from a study of T cells in localized non-small cell lung cancer. Study observations and caveats: Adjacent lung tissue had a median roughly 62 of the top 100 clones found in the tumor.

Profiling relied on immunoSEQ multiplex PCR, and the TCRdb table lists in-frame clones only, not all of them. The table includes 70,000 to 100,000 clones, approximately 90% detected once. This CDR3 is built from 11 residues. Germline CDR1 ENHRY, CDR2 SYGVKD. V shed 10 bases and J shed 13 bases, with 19 bases lying between them. The rearrangement uses TRBV10-3 and TRBJ2-5; D gene uncertain. The material sequenced was PBMCs, taken before any cancer treatment. This TCR was sampled from a woman between 40 and 69 years old with stage II squamous cell lung carcinoma. The CDR3 region has the DNA TGTGCCACCGCTTTGGGCCAGGCTCGGTACTTC. Residues: CATALGQARYF.